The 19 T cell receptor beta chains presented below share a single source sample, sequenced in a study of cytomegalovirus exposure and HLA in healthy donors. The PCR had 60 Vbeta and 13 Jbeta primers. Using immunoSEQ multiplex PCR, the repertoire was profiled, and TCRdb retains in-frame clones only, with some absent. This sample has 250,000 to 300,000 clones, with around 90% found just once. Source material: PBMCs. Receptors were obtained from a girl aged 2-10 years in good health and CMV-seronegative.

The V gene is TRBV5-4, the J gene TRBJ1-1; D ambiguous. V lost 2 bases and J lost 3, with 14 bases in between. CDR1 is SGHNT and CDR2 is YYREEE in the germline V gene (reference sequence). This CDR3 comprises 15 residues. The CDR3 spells CASSFPGGIDTEAFF. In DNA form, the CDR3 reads TGTGCCAGCAGCTTCCCGGGAGGCATTGACACTGAAGCTTTCTTT.

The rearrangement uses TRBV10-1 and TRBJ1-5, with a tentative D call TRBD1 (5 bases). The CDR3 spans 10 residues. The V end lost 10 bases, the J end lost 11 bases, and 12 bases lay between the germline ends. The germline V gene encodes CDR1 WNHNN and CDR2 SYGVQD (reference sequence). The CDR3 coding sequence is TGCGCCAACCCGAGCAGGGCCCAGCATTTT. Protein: CANPSRAQHF.

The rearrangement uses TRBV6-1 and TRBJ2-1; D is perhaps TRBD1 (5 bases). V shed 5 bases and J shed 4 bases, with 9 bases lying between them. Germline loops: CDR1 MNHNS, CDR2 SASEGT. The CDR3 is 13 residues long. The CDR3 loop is CASSTRQYNEQFF. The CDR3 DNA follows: TGTGCCAGCAGTACCCGACAGTACAATGAGCAGTTCTTC.

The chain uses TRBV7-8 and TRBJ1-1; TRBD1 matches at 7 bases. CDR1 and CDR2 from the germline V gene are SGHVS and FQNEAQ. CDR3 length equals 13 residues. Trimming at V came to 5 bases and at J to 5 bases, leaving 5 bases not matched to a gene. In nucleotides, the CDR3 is TGTGCCAGCAGCCGACAGGGAGGTACTGAAGCTTTCTTT. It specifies CASSRQGGTEAFF.

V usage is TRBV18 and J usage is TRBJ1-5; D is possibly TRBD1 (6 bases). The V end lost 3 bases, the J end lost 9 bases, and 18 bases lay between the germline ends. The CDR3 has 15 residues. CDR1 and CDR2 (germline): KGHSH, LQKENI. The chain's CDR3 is CASSPDSDPASPQHF. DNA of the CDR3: TGTGCCAGCTCACCGGACAGCGATCCCGCCTCGCCCCAGCATTTT.

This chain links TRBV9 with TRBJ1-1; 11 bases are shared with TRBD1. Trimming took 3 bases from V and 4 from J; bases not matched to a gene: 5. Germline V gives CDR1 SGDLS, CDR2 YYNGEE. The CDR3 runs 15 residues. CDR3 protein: CASSGSGTGGTEAFF. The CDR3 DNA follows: TGTGCCAGCAGCGGCTCCGGGACAGGGGGCACTGAAGCTTTCTTT. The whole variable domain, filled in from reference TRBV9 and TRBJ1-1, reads DSGVTQTPKHLITATGQRVTLRCSPRSGDLSVYWYQQSLDQGLQFLIQYYNGEERAKGNILERFSAQQFPDLHSELNLSSLELGDSALYFCASSGSGTGGTEAFFGQGTRLTVV.

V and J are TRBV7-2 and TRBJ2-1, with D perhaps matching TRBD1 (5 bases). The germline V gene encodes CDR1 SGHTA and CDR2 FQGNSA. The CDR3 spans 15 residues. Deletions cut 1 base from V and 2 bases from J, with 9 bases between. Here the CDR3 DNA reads TGTGCCAGCAGCTTAGAGGGGTTAACCTACAATGAGCAGTTCTTC. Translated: CASSLEGLTYNEQFF.

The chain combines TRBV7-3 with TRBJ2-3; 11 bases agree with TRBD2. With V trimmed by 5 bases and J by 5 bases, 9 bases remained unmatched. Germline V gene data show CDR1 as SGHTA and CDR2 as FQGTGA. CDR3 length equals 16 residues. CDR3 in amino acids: CASSALAGGRGDTQYF. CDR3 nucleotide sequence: TGTGCCAGCAGCGCCTTAGCGGGGGGGCGTGGAGATACGCAGTATTTT.

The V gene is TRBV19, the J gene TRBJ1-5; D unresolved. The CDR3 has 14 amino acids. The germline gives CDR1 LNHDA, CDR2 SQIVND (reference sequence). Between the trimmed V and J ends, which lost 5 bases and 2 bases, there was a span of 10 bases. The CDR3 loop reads CASSFTVGNQPQHF. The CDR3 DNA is TGTGCCAGTAGTTTTACGGTAGGCAATCAGCCCCAGCATTTT.

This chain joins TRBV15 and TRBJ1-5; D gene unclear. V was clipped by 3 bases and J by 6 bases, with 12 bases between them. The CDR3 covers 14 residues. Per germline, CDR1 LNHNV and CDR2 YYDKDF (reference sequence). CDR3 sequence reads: CATSSEGAGQPQHF. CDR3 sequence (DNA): TGTGCCACCAGCAGCGAGGGTGCGGGTCAGCCCCAGCATTTT.

CDR3 residues: CASSPGVNYGYTF. Here the CDR3 DNA reads TGTGCCAGCAGCCCCGGGGTCAACTATGGCTACACCTTC. This chain connects TRBV28 to TRBJ1-2; D unclear. This CDR3 region has 13 residues. The germline V gene has CDR1 MDHEN and CDR2 SYDVKM. V was trimmed by 6 bases and J by 2 bases, leaving 10 bases between them.

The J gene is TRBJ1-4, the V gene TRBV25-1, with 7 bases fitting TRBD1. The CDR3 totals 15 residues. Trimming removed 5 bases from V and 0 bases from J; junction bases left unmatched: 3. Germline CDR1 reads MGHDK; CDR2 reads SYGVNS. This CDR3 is CASSQGTATNEKLFF. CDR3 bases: TGTGCCAGCAGTCAAGGGACAGCAACTAATGAAAAACTGTTTTTT.

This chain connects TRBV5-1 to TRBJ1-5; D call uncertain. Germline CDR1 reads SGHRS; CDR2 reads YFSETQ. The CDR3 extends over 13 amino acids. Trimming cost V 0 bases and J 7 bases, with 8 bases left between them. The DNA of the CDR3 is TGCGCCAGCAGCTTGGCCGTGGGCCAGCCCCAGCATTTT. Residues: CASSLAVGQPQHF.

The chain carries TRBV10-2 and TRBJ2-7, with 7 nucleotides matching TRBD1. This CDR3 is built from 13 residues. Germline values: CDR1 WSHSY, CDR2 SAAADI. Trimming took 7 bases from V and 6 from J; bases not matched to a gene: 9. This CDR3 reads CASNVGQPGEQYF. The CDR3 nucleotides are TGCGCCAGCAACGTGGGACAGCCAGGCGAGCAGTACTTC.

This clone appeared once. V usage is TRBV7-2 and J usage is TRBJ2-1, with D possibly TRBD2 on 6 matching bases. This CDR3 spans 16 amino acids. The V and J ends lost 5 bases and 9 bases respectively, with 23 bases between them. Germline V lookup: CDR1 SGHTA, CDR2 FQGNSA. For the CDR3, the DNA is TGTGCCAGCAGCCCCGGGGGTGGTCGGGGGAGGAGTGAGCAGTTCTTC. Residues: CASSPGGGRGRSEQFF.

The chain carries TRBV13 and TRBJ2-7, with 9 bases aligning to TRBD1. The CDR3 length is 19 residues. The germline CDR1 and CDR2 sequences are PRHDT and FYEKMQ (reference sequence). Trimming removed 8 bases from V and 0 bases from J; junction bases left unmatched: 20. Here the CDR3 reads CASGVLGGAGQGPSYEQYF. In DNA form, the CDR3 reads TGTGCCAGCGGCGTCCTGGGGGGAGCGGGACAGGGTCCCTCCTACGAGCAGTACTTC.

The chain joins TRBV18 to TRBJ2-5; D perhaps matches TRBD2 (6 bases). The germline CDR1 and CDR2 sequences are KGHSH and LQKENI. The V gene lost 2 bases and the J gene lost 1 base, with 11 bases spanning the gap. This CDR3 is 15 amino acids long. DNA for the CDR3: TGTGCCAGCTCACCAGTCGGGGGACTCCAAGAGACCCAGTACTTC. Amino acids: CASSPVGGLQETQYF.

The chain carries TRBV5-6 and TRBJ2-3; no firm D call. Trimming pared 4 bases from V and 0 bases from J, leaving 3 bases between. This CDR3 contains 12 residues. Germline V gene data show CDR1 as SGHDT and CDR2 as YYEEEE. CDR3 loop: CASSPSTDTQYF. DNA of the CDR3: TGTGCCAGCAGCCCGAGCACAGATACGCAGTATTTT.

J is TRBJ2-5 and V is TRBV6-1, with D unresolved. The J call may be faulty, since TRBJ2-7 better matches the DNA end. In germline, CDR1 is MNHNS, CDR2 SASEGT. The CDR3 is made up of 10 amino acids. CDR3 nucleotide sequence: TGTGCCAGCGGATACTACGAGCAGTACTTC. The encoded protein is CASGYYEQYF.